A single sample is the source of the 25 T cell receptor beta chains below, sequenced in a study of blood T cells in healthy people across ages. For the second PCR, which ran for roughly 6 to 11 cycles, a sample-barcoded 5' primer and a J-beta primer mix were used. TCRdb independently ran MiXCR on the 5' RACE reads; one entry per CDR3 protein. This sample yields about 930,000 distinct CDR3 sequences, of which about 29% are seen a single time; around 9.6% belongs to the top ten. The sample was also linked to a second study, of T cells of mothers and their children.

The specimen was blood. Every receptor here comes from a woman in her forties in good health.

V usage is TRBV4-1 and J usage is TRBJ2-5; possible D gene TRBD2, 6 bases. Germline CDR1 MGHRA, CDR2 YSYEKL. This CDR3 contains 17 residues. With 1 base removed from V and 1 base from J, the gap between germline ends came to 16 bases. As DNA, the CDR3 is TGCGCCAGCAGCCAAGGATCTGGTAGCGGACTCCAAGAGACCCAGTACTTC. This codes for CASSQGSGSGLQETQYF.

This clonotype has a handful of counts. One junction end disagrees with the germline gene, perhaps due to a read error. V and J are TRBV5-1 and TRBJ2-5; 9 bases align to TRBD1. Germline V lookup: CDR1 SGHRS, CDR2 YFSETQ. The CDR3 extends over 15 amino acids. CDR3 nucleotide sequence: TGCGCCGGCAGCCAGATACAGGGGGCTGGGGAGACCCAGTACTTC. The encoded protein is CAGSQIQGAGETQYF. The entire variable domain, with the rest obtained from reference TRBV5-1 and TRBJ2-5, is as follows: KAGVTQTPRYLIKTRGQQVTLSCSPISGHRSVSWYQQTPGQGLQFLFEYFSETQRNKGNFPGRFSGRQFSNSRSEMNVSTLELGDSALYLCAGSQIQGAGETQYFGPGTRLLVL.

This clonotype was detected many times. The genes are TRBV20-1 and TRBJ2-7; D perhaps matches TRBD1 (5 bases). CDR3 length equals 12 residues. Deletions cut 5 bases from V and 3 bases from J, with 11 bases between. CDR1 DFQATT and CDR2 SNEGSKA come from the germline V gene (reference sequence). Here the CDR3 reads CSAPDRDYEQYF. CDR3 DNA: TGCAGTGCTCCCGACAGAGACTACGAGCAGTACTTC.

A few counts support this clonotype. This chain uses TRBV27 with TRBJ2-5, with D possibly being TRBD1 (7 bases). Germline CDR1 and CDR2: MNHEY and SMNVEV (reference sequence). CDR3 length equals 14 residues. V was clipped by 5 bases and J by 5 bases, with 15 bases between them. The CDR3 DNA reads TGTGCCAGCAGTGGATCACAGGGGAGGGAGACCCAGTACTTC. This encodes CASSGSQGRETQYF.

This clonotype has only a few counts. The genes are TRBV14 and TRBJ2-5; D not certain. The V and J ends lost 2 bases and 5 bases respectively, with 15 bases between them. This CDR3 has 15 amino acids. CDR1 is SGHDN and CDR2 is FVKESK in the germline V gene. CDR3: CASSQRSSSWETQYF. The CDR3 nucleotides read TGTGCCAGCAGCCAACGAAGTAGCAGTTGGGAGACCCAGTACTTC.

The chain links TRBV7-2 to TRBJ2-1; possibly TRBD1 for D (6 bases). The CDR3 has 15 residues. Trimming cost V 1 base and J 5 bases, with 12 bases left between them. In germline, CDR1 is SGHTA, CDR2 FQGNSA. This CDR3 is CASSLVSGTNNEQFF. DNA for the CDR3: TGTGCCAGCAGCTTAGTTTCCGGGACAAACAATGAGCAGTTCTTC.

The sample holds a few counts of this clonotype. The chain carries TRBV2 and TRBJ1-1; no clear D. From germline, CDR1 is SNHLY and CDR2 FYNNEI. The CDR3 spans 13 residues. The V end was cut by 3 bases, the J end by 4 bases, with 9 bases between. CDR3 nucleotide sequence: TGTGCCAGCAGTGAGGGTTTGCCCACTGAAGCTTTCTTT. Its translation: CASSEGLPTEAFF. Looking up the rest from reference TRBV2 and TRBJ1-1 gives the full variable domain: EPEVTQTPSHQVTQMGQEVILRCVPISNHLYFYWYRQILGQKVEFLVSFYNNEISEKSEIFDDQFSVERPDGSNFTLKIRSTKLEDSAMYFCASSEGLPTEAFFGQGTRLTVV.

Details on this clonotype: Being one base from a much bigger clone, this may be a read error. The CDR3 DNA is TGCGCCAGCAGCTTGGGAGGACCGAGCACTGAAGCTTTCTTT. This gives the protein CASSLGGPSTEAFF. The V call is TRBV5-1, the J call TRBJ1-1; D gene uncertain. This CDR3 is built from 14 residues. V lost 0 bases and J lost 4, with 10 bases in between. Germline V lookup: CDR1 SGHRS, CDR2 YFSETQ.

Notes on this clonotype: Relative to the germline gene, one junction end is altered; a read error may explain this. The chain is built from TRBV5-5 and TRBJ1-2; D remains ambiguous. CDR1 and CDR2 (germline): SGHKS, YYEKEE (reference sequence). This CDR3 contains 14 residues. The CDR3 sequence is CVSSLVLLDGGYTF. The CDR3 DNA follows: TGTGTCAGCAGCTTGGTTCTGCTGGACGGAGGCTACACCTTC.

This clonotype has more than one count but fewer than ten. J is TRBJ2-4 and V is TRBV20-1; D might be TRBD2 (5 bases). Trimming pared 0 bases from V and 13 bases from J, leaving 19 bases between. This CDR3 comprises 14 residues. Germline V lookup: CDR1 DFQATT, CDR2 SNEGSKA (reference sequence). As DNA, the CDR3 is TGCAGTGCTAGAGATAAGAAGCGTGAAGTAGCGCAGTACTTC. Its translation: CSARDKKREVAQYF.

This clonotype was seen only a few times. At one of its ends the junction is not consistent with the germline gene, which may arise from a read error. This sequence joins TRBV7-2 and TRBJ2-1; 8 nucleotides agree with TRBD2. The CDR3 sequence is 16 residues long. The germline CDR1 and CDR2 sequences are SGHTA and FQGNSA. CDR3 sequence: CASSLAGTSVDNEQFF. The CDR3 nucleotides are TGTGCCAGCAGCCTAGCCGGGACTAGTGTAGATAATGAGCAGTTCTTC.

This clonotype was observed at least ten times. This sequence joins TRBV12-3 or TRBV12-4 and TRBJ1-1; TRBD1 might be the D (6 bases). CDR3 length equals 13 residues. V was trimmed by 6 bases and J by 2 bases, leaving 10 bases between them. The CDR3, as DNA: TGTGCCAGCAGCCGACAGGTCAACACTGAAGCTTTCTTT. It is translated as CASSRQVNTEAFF.

This clonotype was seen only a few times. The J gene is TRBJ1-5, the V gene TRBV27, with a weak D call TRBD1 (6 bases). The ends were cut back, 5 bases at V and 2 bases at J, with 13 bases in the middle. Germline loops: CDR1 MNHEY, CDR2 SMNVEV (reference sequence). There are 15 residues in the CDR3. CDR3 protein: CASSQGNKGNQPQHF. The CDR3 DNA reads TGTGCCAGCAGTCAGGGGAACAAGGGCAATCAGCCCCAGCATTTT.

This clonotype was detected ten times or more. The CDR3 DNA reads as TGCAGTGCTAGAGATGTGACTAGCGAGATCTACGAGCAGTACTTC. The encoded protein is CSARDVTSEIYEQYF. The J gene is TRBJ2-7, the V gene TRBV20-1, with 8 bases matching TRBD2. CDR3 length: 15 residues. J gave up 3 bases and V 0 bases, and 7 bases lay outside the gene matches. Germline-derived CDR1 and CDR2 are DFQATT and SNEGSKA (reference sequence).

This clonotype was counted only a few times. The chain is built from TRBV7-6 and TRBJ2-3; 11 nucleotides match TRBD2. Germline trimming cut 3 bases from V and 4 bases from J; bases unmatched to any gene: 3. The CDR3 totals 15 residues. The germline V gene encodes CDR1 SGHVS and CDR2 FNYEAQ. The CDR3 here is CASSFSGGAADTQYF. CDR3 coding DNA: TGTGCCAGCAGCTTTAGCGGGGGGGCCGCAGATACGCAGTATTTT.

The chain's CDR3 is CASSLGGKNYGYTF. CDR3 nucleotide sequence: TGTGCCAGCAGCTTAGGAGGGAAAAACTATGGCTACACCTTC. The chain links TRBV7-8 to TRBJ1-2; D ambiguous. Germline CDR1 SGHVS, CDR2 FQNEAQ. The ends were cut back, 1 base at V and 2 bases at J, with 8 bases in the middle. The CDR3 is 14 residues long. Combining the CDR3 with reference TRBV7-8 and TRBJ1-2 gives the whole variable domain GAGVSQSPRYKVAKRGQDVALRCDPISGHVSLFWYQQALGQGPEFLTYFQNEAQLDKSGLPSDRFFAERPEGSVSTLKIQRTQQEDSAVYLCASSLGGKNYGYTFGSGTRLTVV.

Only a few counts were recorded for this clonotype. V usage is TRBV28 and J usage is TRBJ2-7; possible D gene TRBD1, 5 bases. The CDR3 contains 15 residues. V lost 1 base and J lost 0, with 10 bases in between. Germline-derived CDR1 and CDR2 are MDHEN and SYDVKM. CDR3 sequence reads: CASSLFPGYSYEQYF. The CDR3 DNA sequence: TGTGCCAGCAGTTTATTCCCAGGGTACTCCTACGAGCAGTACTTC.

This clonotype showed up just a few times. This chain joins TRBV29-1 and TRBJ2-7, with 9 bases that match TRBD1. The germline CDR1 and CDR2 sequences are SQVTM and ANQGSEA. The CDR3 has 13 residues. The V segment lost 3 bases and the J segment 6 bases; nucleotides outside the gene matches: 6. CDR3 protein: CSVEKTGGLEQYF. DNA of the CDR3: TGCAGCGTTGAGAAGACAGGGGGACTCGAGCAGTACTTC.

This clonotype was counted only a few times. The CDR3 sequence: CATSDAIGQETQYF. DNA of the CDR3: TGTGCCACCAGTGACGCTATAGGTCAAGAGACCCAGTACTTC. The gene calls are TRBV24-1 and TRBJ2-5; no reliable D call. The V and J ends lost 4 bases and 2 bases respectively, with 10 bases between them. Germline V gene sequence: CDR1 KGHDR, CDR2 SFDVKD. This CDR3 region has 14 residues.

J is TRBJ2-1 and V is TRBV29-1; TRBD2 matches 7 bases. The CDR3 runs to 17 residues. The germline V gene encodes CDR1 SQVTM and CDR2 ANQGSEA. V shed 1 base and J 0 bases; nucleotides not matched to a gene: 9. CDR3 in amino acids: CSVEVGLGRLSYNEQFF. In DNA form, the CDR3 reads TGCAGCGTTGAAGTCGGACTAGGAAGGCTCTCCTACAATGAGCAGTTCTTC.

The table lists this clonotype with many counts. V usage is TRBV7-6 and J usage is TRBJ1-2; no clear D. The CDR3 runs 14 residues. The V gene's germline CDR1 is SGHVS and CDR2 FNYEAQ. Trimming took off 1 base at V and 3 bases at J, with 9 bases between the two ends. CDR3 region: CASSLDRADYGYTF. CDR3 bases: TGTGCCAGCAGCTTAGATAGGGCAGACTATGGCTACACCTTC.

This clonotype was recorded a few times. The chain has TRBV6-5 and TRBJ1-5; 8 positions agree with TRBD1. Per germline, CDR1 MNHEY and CDR2 SVGAGI. V lost 8 bases and J lost 4; bases outside the gene matches: 10. This CDR3 contains 15 residues. In DNA form, the CDR3 reads TGTGCCAGCCGGGGGAGTGGGACAGGAAATCAGCCCCAGCATTTT. The encoded protein is CASRGSGTGNQPQHF.

The J gene is TRBJ2-5, the V gene TRBV7-2; TRBD2 matches at 13 bases. Germline V gives CDR1 SGHTA, CDR2 FQGNSA. CDR3 size: 15 residues. Trimming at V came to 5 bases and at J to 5 bases, leaving 5 bases not matched to a gene. The CDR3 spells CASSLTSGGAETQYF. DNA for the CDR3: TGTGCCAGCAGCCTTACTAGCGGGGGGGCCGAGACCCAGTACTTC.

With respect to this clonotype: A read error may be the cause here, since a much bigger clone is one base away. V usage is TRBV6-1 and J usage is TRBJ2-7; no firm D call. Trimming left V 1 base short and J 1 base short, with 11 bases between. The CDR3 has 15 residues. Germline V gene sequence: CDR1 MNHNS, CDR2 SASEGT. The CDR3 nucleotides read TGTGCCAGCAGTGAAGGCCGGCTTTTATCCTACGAGCAGTACTTC. This codes for CASSEGRLLSYEQYF.

This clonotype has at least ten counts. V and J are TRBV7-2 and TRBJ2-1; TRBD2 aligns across 10 bases. J was trimmed by 2 bases and V by 5 bases; bases with no gene match: 3. Germline-derived CDR1 and CDR2 are SGHTA and FQGNSA. The CDR3 extends over 15 amino acids. DNA of the CDR3: TGTGCCAGCAGCCGAAGCGGGGGGGCCTACAATGAGCAGTTCTTC. Translating gives CASSRSGGAYNEQFF.